This T cell receptor beta chain was profiled in a study of T cell responses to AZD1222 COVID-19 vaccine. Study conclusions and caveats: Reportedly, nearly half of unique spike TCRs recognized epitopes outside B.1.351/B.1.1.7 mutations. Spike regions recognized by vaccine-associated CD4 TCRs spanned the protein, led by 160-218 and 743-854. Females made up more of the donors, who were largely white British, and clonal diversity may have come out too low.

The table came from immunoSEQ multiplex PCR; TCRdb's copy has only in-frame clones and leaves some out. The sample holds approximately 140,000 clones, about 92% seen once. With regard to this clone: No antigen is known for it.

In germline, CDR1 is KGHSH, CDR2 LQKENI. The ends were cut back, 0 bases at V and 5 bases at J, with 10 bases in the middle. The CDR3 consists of 14 residues. The TCR originated in an adult who received the AZD1222 COVID-19 vaccine. The rearrangement joins TRBV18 to TRBJ1-2, with D unresolved. Sequenced material: peripheral blood, taken 28 days after the second AZD1222 dose. In DNA form, the CDR3 reads TGTGCCAGCTCACCACCTGAGGGAAGGTATGGCTACACCTTC. Translating it yields CASSPPEGRYGYTF.